These 11 T cell receptor beta chains originate from one sample sequenced in a study of T cells in Graves' hyperthyroidism and ophthalmopathy. TCR beta CDR3 regions were amplified from RNA. HTBI primers drove first-round RT-PCR of the TCR CDR3. TCRdb itself ran the multiplex PCR reads through MiXCR, one entry per CDR3 protein. The sample includes about 640,000 distinct CDR3 sequences, less than 25% of them seen just once. Material: blood. All receptors come from a young man with Graves' ophthalmopathy.

The table lists this clonotype with many counts. The rearrangement joins TRBV7-2 to TRBJ2-7; D gene ambiguous. Germline CDR1 is SGHTA and CDR2 is FQGNSA. V was shortened by 3 bases and J by 2 bases, with 5 bases between the two germline ends. The CDR3 loop spans 12 amino acids. The CDR3 DNA is TGTGCCAGCAGCTTGGAAACCTACGAGCAGTACTTC. Translating gives CASSLETYEQYF.

In its sample, this clonotype was seen many times. J is TRBJ2-3 and V is TRBV12-3 or TRBV12-4; TRBD2 is a possible D gene (6 bases). Trimming cost V 5 bases and J 6 bases, with 21 bases left between them. The CDR3 sequence is 16 residues long. The CDR3 DNA reads as TGTGCCAGCAGTCCGCGGGAACCGCGCGATGCGGATACGCAGTATTTT. This encodes CASSPREPRDADTQYF.

The genes are TRBV7-3 and TRBJ1-1, with D tentatively TRBD1 (5 bases). The ends were cut back, 5 bases at V and 1 base at J, with 11 bases in the middle. This CDR3 has 14 amino acids. Germline V gene sequence: CDR1 SGHTA, CDR2 FQGTGA. CDR3 DNA sequence: TGTGCCAGCAGCCCCGGACACCCGAACACTGAAGCTTTCTTT. Translating it yields CASSPGHPNTEAFF.

This clonotype appeared many times. The chain links TRBV5-1 to TRBJ2-1; D is perhaps TRBD2 (6 bases). V dropped 0 bases and J dropped 5 bases, with 12 bases sitting between them. The CDR3 totals 15 residues. Germline V gene data show CDR1 as SGHRS and CDR2 as YFSETQ. DNA for the CDR3: TGCGCCAGCAGCTTGGGTAGCGGTCTTAACAATGAGCAGTTCTTC. This gives the protein CASSLGSGLNNEQFF.

This clonotype occurred a few times. The V and J genes are TRBV27 and TRBJ2-7; D is possibly TRBD1 (6 bases). Deletions cut 0 bases from V and 6 bases from J, with 18 bases between. Germline V gives CDR1 MNHEY, CDR2 SMNVEV (reference sequence). The CDR3 runs to 16 residues. The CDR3 DNA follows: TGTGCCAGCAGTTTATCTTATCGAAAGGACAGAGCCGAGCAGTACTTC. This codes for CASSLSYRKDRAEQYF.

The chain has TRBV6-1 and TRBJ2-5, with 8 nucleotides matching TRBD1. V lost 3 bases, J lost 5 bases, and 5 bases stayed unmatched. Germline CDR1 reads MNHNS; CDR2 reads SASEGT. The CDR3 contains 14 residues. The CDR3 here is CASSDRTGKETQYF. The CDR3 DNA reads TGTGCCAGCAGTGATCGGACAGGGAAGGAGACCCAGTACTTC.

In this sample, this clonotype turned up many times. This sequence joins TRBV11-2 and TRBJ2-5, with TRBD2 identical over 9 bases. The CDR3 extends over 14 amino acids. V was clipped by 2 bases and J by 3 bases; unmatched bases: 1. Germline CDR1 and CDR2: SGHAT and FQNNGV. In DNA form, the CDR3 reads TGTGCCAGCAGCTTACGACTAGCGGAAGAGACCCAGTACTTC. Its translation: CASSLRLAEETQYF.

This clonotype was detected only once. The CDR3 protein is CASSLAEGQAPQFF. CDR3 bases: TGTGCCAGCAGCTTAGCGGAGGGGCAGGCACCGCAGTTCTTC. The V call is TRBV7-6, the J call TRBJ2-1, with D perhaps matching TRBD2 (6 bases). V dropped 0 bases and J dropped 12 bases, with 15 bases sitting between them. Germline V gene lookup returns CDR1 SGHVS and CDR2 FNYEAQ. The CDR3 is 14 amino acids.

The rearrangement joins TRBV7-6 to TRBJ2-7; TRBD2 matches 14 bases. The J segment lost 7 bases and the V segment lost 5 bases, leaving 10 bases of the junction unmatched. The CDR3 contains 16 residues. Per the germline V gene, CDR1 is SGHVS and CDR2 is FNYEAQ. DNA of the CDR3: TGTGCCAGCAGCCCAATGACTAGCGGGAGGGCTAGGGAGCAGTACTTC. It yields the protein CASSPMTSGRAREQYF. The full variable domain, rest sourced from reference TRBV7-6 and TRBJ2-7, is GAGVSQSPRYKVTKRGQDVALRCDPISGHVSLYWYRQALGQGPEFLTYFNYEAQQDKSGLPNDRFSAERPEGSISTLTIQRTEQRDSAMYRCASSPMTSGRAREQYFGPGTRLTVT.

The chain links TRBV30 to TRBJ2-1; D is unclear. Looked up from germline, CDR1 is GTSNPN and CDR2 is SVGIG (reference sequence). Trimming shortened V by 4 bases and J by 3 bases, and 10 bases separated the two germline ends. This CDR3 contains 13 residues. CDR3 coding DNA: TGTGCCTGGAACAATGCCTTCTACAATGAGCAGTTCTTC. It is translated as CAWNNAFYNEQFF.

V is TRBV5-6 and J is TRBJ2-7, with D possibly being TRBD2 (6 bases). CDR1 is SGHDT, CDR2 YYEEEE, per germline. V was pared by 1 base and J by 3 bases, with 14 bases between. The CDR3 runs 15 residues. Here the CDR3 DNA reads TGTGCCAGCAGCTTGACGGTAGAGGGAGGCTACGAGCAGTACTTC. Translated: CASSLTVEGGYEQYF.